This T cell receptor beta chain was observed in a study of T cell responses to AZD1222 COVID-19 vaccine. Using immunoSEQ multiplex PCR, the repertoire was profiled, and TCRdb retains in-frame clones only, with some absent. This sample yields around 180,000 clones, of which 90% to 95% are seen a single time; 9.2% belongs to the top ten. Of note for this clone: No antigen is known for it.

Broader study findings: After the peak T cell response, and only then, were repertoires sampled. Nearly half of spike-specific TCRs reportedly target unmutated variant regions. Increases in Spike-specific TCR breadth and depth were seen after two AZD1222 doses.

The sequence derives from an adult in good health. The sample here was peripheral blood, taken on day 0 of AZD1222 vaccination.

The CDR3 DNA follows: TGTGCCTGTCGGACAGGGAGGGGAACTGAAGCTTTCTTT. The encoded protein is CACRTGRGTEAFF. The rearrangement joins TRBV30 to TRBJ1-1; 8 bases align to TRBD1. The CDR3 covers 13 residues. The junction had 8 bases not matched to a gene; V was cut back by 6 bases and J by 5 bases. Per the germline V gene, CDR1 is GTSNPN and CDR2 is SVGIG (reference sequence).